Listed below are T cell receptor beta chains from one sample, sequenced in a study of OX40 agonist ivuxolimab in advanced cancers. Method: immunoSEQ multiplex PCR; TCRdb's copy keeps in-frame clones and lacks some. Counted here are over 50,000 clones, about nine tenths occurring once; the ten biggest clones make up approximately 23%. The sample was CD4+ or CD8+ T cells sorted from blood, taken in a trial of the OX40 agonist ivuxolimab. The receptors shown here come from an adult with an advanced solid tumor such as melanoma, head and neck, liver or kidney cancer. The CDR3 runs from the conserved cysteine through the conserved F or W. Each record gives: D gene, J gene, clone size, V gene, CDR3 DNA, CDR3 protein. A D gene is named only where the DNA matches it firmly. Clone size, where shown, is once, few, many, or a class for clones that have expanded.

d_gene: .; j_gene: TRBJ2-5; abundance: .; v_gene: TRBV30; CDR3nt: TGTGCCTGGAGTTGGTCACAGGGTCTGTTAGAGACCCAGTACTTC; CDR3aa: CAWSWSQGLLETQYF
d_gene: .; j_gene: TRBJ1-5; abundance: .; v_gene: TRBV15; CDR3nt: TGTGCCACCAGCACGAACATCGGCAATCAGCCCCAGCATTTT; CDR3aa: CATSTNIGNQPQHF
d_gene: TRBD2; j_gene: TRBJ2-1; abundance: .; v_gene: TRBV10-3; CDR3nt: TGTGCCATCCTGACTAGCGGGAGGACCACCTCCTACAATGAGCAGTTCTTC; CDR3aa: CAILTSGRTTSYNEQFF
d_gene: .; j_gene: TRBJ2-5; abundance: .; v_gene: TRBV6-5; CDR3nt: TGTGCCAGCAGTTACGGGACTCAAGAGACCCAGTACTTC; CDR3aa: CASSYGTQETQYF
d_gene: .; j_gene: TRBJ1-5; abundance: .; v_gene: TRBV27; CDR3nt: TGTGCCAGCAGTTTACTAGGTCAGCCCCAGCATTTT; CDR3aa: CASSLLGQPQHF
d_gene: TRBD2; j_gene: TRBJ2-3; abundance: .; v_gene: TRBV28; CDR3nt: TGTGCCAGCACCAACCCGGGACTAGCGGACACAGATACGCAGTATTTT; CDR3aa: CASTNPGLADTDTQYF
d_gene: .; j_gene: TRBJ1-5; abundance: .; v_gene: TRBV15; CDR3nt: TGTGCCACCAGCAGAGACAGGGAGCATCAGCCCCAGCATTTT; CDR3aa: CATSRDREHQPQHF
d_gene: TRBD2; j_gene: TRBJ2-1; abundance: .; v_gene: TRBV6-5; CDR3nt: TGTGCCAGCAGTTTTACTAGCGGGAGTCTGAATGAGCAGTTCTTC; CDR3aa: CASSFTSGSLNEQFF
d_gene: TRBD1; j_gene: TRBJ1-2; abundance: .; v_gene: TRBV14; CDR3nt: TGTGCCAGCAGCCAAGATTCCCCAGGGGGCGATGGCTACACCTTC; CDR3aa: CASSQDSPGGDGYTF
d_gene: TRBD1; j_gene: TRBJ1-2; abundance: .; v_gene: TRBV25-1; CDR3nt: TGTGCCAGCAGTGCAAGGAGCGAACAGGGGGCGCCTAACTATGGCTACACCTTC; CDR3aa: CASSARSEQGAPNYGYTF
d_gene: TRBD2; j_gene: TRBJ2-1; abundance: .; v_gene: TRBV6-5; CDR3nt: TGTGCCAGCAGTTTCCGGCGGGGAGGGGAAGATGAGCAGTTCTTC; CDR3aa: CASSFRRGGEDEQFF
d_gene: TRBD1; j_gene: TRBJ1-2; abundance: .; v_gene: TRBV19; CDR3nt: TGTGCCAGCAAATCCAACAGGGGCCGATCTGGCTACACCTTC; CDR3aa: CASKSNRGRSGYTF
d_gene: TRBD2; j_gene: TRBJ2-3; abundance: .; v_gene: TRBV30; CDR3nt: TGTGCCTGGAGTTCCCCGGGACTAGCAAACACAGATACGCAGTATTTT; CDR3aa: CAWSSPGLANTDTQYF
d_gene: TRBD1; j_gene: TRBJ1-2; abundance: .; v_gene: TRBV27; CDR3nt: TGTGCCAGCAGTCATCCCGGGACAGGGGACGGCTACACCTTC; CDR3aa: CASSHPGTGDGYTF
d_gene: .; j_gene: TRBJ2-3; abundance: once; v_gene: TRBV27; CDR3nt: TGTGCCAGCAGCGGGGGTTTCGGCACAGATACGCAGTATTTT; CDR3aa: CASSGGFGTDTQYF
d_gene: TRBD1; j_gene: TRBJ1-1; abundance: .; v_gene: TRBV25-1; CDR3nt: TGTGCCAGCAGTGAACCGGGACAGGGTGAAGCTTTCTTT; CDR3aa: CASSEPGQGEAFF
d_gene: .; j_gene: TRBJ1-6; abundance: .; v_gene: TRBV28; CDR3nt: TGTGCCAGCAGTTTTCCAGGGGCGGCACCCCTCCACTTT; CDR3aa: CASSFPGAAPLHF
d_gene: .; j_gene: TRBJ1-5; abundance: .; v_gene: TRBV7-2; CDR3nt: TGTGCCAGCAGCCCAGGGATACTTAGCAATCAGCCCCAGCATTTT; CDR3aa: CASSPGILSNQPQHF
d_gene: .; j_gene: TRBJ1-1; abundance: .; v_gene: TRBV4-1; CDR3nt: TGCGCCAGCAGCCAAGTCCCCAACCGGGGTCTAGTTGAAGCTTTCTTT; CDR3aa: CASSQVPNRGLVEAFF
d_gene: TRBD1; j_gene: TRBJ1-5; abundance: once; v_gene: TRBV28; CDR3nt: TGTGCCAGCAGGTCCGGGACAGGGGGTTATCAGCCCCAGCATTTT; CDR3aa: CASRSGTGGYQPQHF
d_gene: TRBD1; j_gene: TRBJ2-3; abundance: .; v_gene: TRBV15; CDR3nt: TGTGCCACCAGCAGAGGGACAGGGGGCGCAGATACGCAGTATTTT; CDR3aa: CATSRGTGGADTQYF
d_gene: .; j_gene: TRBJ1-2; abundance: .; v_gene: TRBV30; CDR3nt: TGTGCCTGCCCAACCTCGACAGTCTATGGCTACACCTTC; CDR3aa: CACPTSTVYGYTF
d_gene: .; j_gene: TRBJ1-5; abundance: .; v_gene: TRBV6-5; CDR3nt: TGTGCCAGCAGTTACTGGGTTTGTGAAGATCAGCCCCAGCATTTT; CDR3aa: CASSYWVCEDQPQHF
d_gene: TRBD2; j_gene: TRBJ2-1; abundance: once; v_gene: TRBV27; CDR3nt: TGTGCCAGCAGTTTGGCTGGGAGACTAGCGGGAGTTAATGAGCAGTTCTTC; CDR3aa: CASSLAGRLAGVNEQFF
d_gene: TRBD1; j_gene: TRBJ1-2; abundance: .; v_gene: TRBV4-1; CDR3nt: TGCGCCAGCAGCCAAGTCGGGGGGACAGGGTGGAACTACACCTTC; CDR3aa: CASSQVGGTGWNYTF
d_gene: TRBD1; j_gene: TRBJ2-4; abundance: .; v_gene: TRBV12-5; CDR3nt: TGTGCTAGTGGTTTGGGACAGGGACGGGAAAACATTCAGTACTTC; CDR3aa: CASGLGQGRENIQYF
d_gene: TRBD2; j_gene: TRBJ2-3; abundance: .; v_gene: TRBV2; CDR3nt: TGTGCCAGCAGTGAAGGGGCGGGAGGGCCCCTAGATACGCAGTATTTT; CDR3aa: CASSEGAGGPLDTQYF
d_gene: .; j_gene: TRBJ1-3; abundance: .; v_gene: TRBV9; CDR3nt: TGTGCCAGCAGCGCCTTCTCTGGAAACACCATATATTTT; CDR3aa: CASSAFSGNTIYF